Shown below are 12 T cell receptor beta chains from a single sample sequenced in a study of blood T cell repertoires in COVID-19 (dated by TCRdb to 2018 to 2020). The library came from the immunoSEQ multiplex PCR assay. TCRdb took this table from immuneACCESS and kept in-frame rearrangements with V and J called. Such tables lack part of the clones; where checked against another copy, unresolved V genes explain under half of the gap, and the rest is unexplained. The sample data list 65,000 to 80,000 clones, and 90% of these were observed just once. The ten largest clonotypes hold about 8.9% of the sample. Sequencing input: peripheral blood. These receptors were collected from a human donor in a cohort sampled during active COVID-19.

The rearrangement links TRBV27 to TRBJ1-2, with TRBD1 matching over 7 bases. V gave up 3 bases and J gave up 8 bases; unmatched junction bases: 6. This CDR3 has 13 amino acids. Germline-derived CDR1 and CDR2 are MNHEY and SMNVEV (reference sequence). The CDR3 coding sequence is TGTGCCAGCAGTTTCCGGACAGGACAAGGCTACACCTTC. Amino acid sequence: CASSFRTGQGYTF.

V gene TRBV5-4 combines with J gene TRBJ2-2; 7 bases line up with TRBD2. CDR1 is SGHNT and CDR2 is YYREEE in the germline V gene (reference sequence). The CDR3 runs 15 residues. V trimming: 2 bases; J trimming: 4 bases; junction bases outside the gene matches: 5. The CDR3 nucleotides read TGTGCCAGCAGCTTACGCGGGAGCGTCACCGGGGAGCTGTTTTTT. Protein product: CASSLRGSVTGELFF.

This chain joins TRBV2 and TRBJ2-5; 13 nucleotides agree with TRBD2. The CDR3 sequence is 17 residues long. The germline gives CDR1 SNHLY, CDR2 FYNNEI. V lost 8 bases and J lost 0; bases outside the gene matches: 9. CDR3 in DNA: TGTGCCAGCCGGACTAGCGGGAGTTGGGTGGACCAAGAGACCCAGTACTTC. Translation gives CASRTSGSWVDQETQYF.

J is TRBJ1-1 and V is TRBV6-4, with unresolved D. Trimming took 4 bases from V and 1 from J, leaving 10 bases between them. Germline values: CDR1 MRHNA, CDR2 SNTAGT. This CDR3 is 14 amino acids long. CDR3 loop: CASSGNPGNTEAFF. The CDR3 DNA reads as TGTGCCAGCAGTGGAAATCCCGGGAACACTGAAGCTTTCTTT.

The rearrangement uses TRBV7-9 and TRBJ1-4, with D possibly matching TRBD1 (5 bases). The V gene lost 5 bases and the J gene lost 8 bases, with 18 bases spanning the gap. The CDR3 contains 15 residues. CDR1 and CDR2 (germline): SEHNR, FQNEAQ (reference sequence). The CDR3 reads CASSPAAGVGEKLFF. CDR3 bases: TGTGCCAGCAGCCCCGCTGCGGGGGTAGGAGAAAAACTGTTTTTT.

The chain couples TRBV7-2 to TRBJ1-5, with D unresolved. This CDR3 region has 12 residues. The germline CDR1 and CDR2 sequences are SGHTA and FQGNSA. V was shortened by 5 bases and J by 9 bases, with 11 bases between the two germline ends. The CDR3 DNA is TGTGCCAGCAGCCTAACCCCCGGGCCCCAGCATTTT. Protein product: CASSLTPGPQHF.

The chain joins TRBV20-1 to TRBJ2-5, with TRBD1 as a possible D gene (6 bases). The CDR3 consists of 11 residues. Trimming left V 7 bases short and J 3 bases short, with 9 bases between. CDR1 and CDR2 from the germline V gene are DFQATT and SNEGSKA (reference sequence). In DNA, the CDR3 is TGCAGTGGCGAGGGGGAAGAGACCCAGTACTTC. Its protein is CSGEGEETQYF.

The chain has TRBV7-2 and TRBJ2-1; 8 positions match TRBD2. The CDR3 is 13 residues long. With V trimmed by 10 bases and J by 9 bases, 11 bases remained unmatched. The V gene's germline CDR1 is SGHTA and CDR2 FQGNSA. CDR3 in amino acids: CATGKRERGEQFF. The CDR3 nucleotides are TGTGCCACGGGGAAGCGGGAGAGGGGTGAGCAGTTCTTC. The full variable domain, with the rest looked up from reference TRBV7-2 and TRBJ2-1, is GAGVSQSPSNKVTEKGKDVELRCDPISGHTALYWYRQSLGQGLEFLIYFQGNSAPDKSGLPSDRFSAERTGGSVSTLTIQRTQQEDSAVYLCATGKRERGEQFFGPGTRLTVL.

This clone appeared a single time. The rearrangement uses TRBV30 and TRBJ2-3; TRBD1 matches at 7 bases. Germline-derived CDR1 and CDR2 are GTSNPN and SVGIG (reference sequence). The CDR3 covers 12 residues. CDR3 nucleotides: TGTGCTTACAGGGGAATCGCAGATACGCAGTATTTT. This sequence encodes CAYRGIADTQYF.

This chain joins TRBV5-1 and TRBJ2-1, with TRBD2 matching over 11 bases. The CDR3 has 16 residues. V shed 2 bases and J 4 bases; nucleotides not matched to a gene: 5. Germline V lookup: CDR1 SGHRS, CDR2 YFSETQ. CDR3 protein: CASSFRTSGPYNEQFF. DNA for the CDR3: TGCGCCAGCAGCTTCAGGACTAGCGGGCCTTACAATGAGCAGTTCTTC.

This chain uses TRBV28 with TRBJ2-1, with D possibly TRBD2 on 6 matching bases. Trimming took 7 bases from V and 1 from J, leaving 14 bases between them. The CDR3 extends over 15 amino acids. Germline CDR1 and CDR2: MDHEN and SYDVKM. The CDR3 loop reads CASKPSAKSYNEQFF. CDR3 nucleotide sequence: TGTGCCAGCAAGCCTAGCGCAAAATCCTACAATGAGCAGTTCTTC.

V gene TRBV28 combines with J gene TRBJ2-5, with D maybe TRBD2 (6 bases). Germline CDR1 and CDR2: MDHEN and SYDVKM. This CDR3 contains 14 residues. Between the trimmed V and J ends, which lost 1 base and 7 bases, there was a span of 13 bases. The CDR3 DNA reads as TGTGCCAGCAGTTTATCGGCTGCGGGGAGGACCCAGTACTTC. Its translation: CASSLSAAGRTQYF.